The clone carrying this T cell receptor beta chain was picked up many times. The data are from a study of early T cells in non-severe SARS-CoV-2 infection. Study overall: The sequenced material was bulk RNA from unsorted whole blood, and its chains were unpaired.

TCRdb re-called the 5' RACE reads through MiXCR, storing one row per CDR3 protein. This sample has tens of thousands of distinct CDR3 sequences; roughly an eighth occur once, and the top ten carry roughly 6%. The V end was cut by 7 bases, the J end by 8 bases, with 14 bases between. Germline V gene data show CDR1 as LNHDA and CDR2 as SQIVND (reference sequence). This CDR3 is 12 amino acids long. The sequenced sample consisted of whole blood. The sequence was collected from an adult who was a healthcare worker with PCR-confirmed SARS-CoV-2 infection or an uninfected control (not recorded which). The chain links TRBV19 to TRBJ1-2, with D perhaps matching TRBD1 (6 bases). The CDR3 protein is CASTKGQGGYTF. As DNA, the CDR3 is TGTGCCAGTACGAAGGGACAAGGCGGCTACACCTTC. Full variable domain (outside the CDR3, taken from reference TRBV19 and TRBJ1-2): DGGITQSPKYLFRKEGQNVTLSCEQNLNHDAMYWYRQDPGQGLRLIYYSQIVNDFQKGDIAEGYSVSREKKESFPLTVTSAQKNPTAFYLCASTKGQGGYTFGSGTRLTVV.